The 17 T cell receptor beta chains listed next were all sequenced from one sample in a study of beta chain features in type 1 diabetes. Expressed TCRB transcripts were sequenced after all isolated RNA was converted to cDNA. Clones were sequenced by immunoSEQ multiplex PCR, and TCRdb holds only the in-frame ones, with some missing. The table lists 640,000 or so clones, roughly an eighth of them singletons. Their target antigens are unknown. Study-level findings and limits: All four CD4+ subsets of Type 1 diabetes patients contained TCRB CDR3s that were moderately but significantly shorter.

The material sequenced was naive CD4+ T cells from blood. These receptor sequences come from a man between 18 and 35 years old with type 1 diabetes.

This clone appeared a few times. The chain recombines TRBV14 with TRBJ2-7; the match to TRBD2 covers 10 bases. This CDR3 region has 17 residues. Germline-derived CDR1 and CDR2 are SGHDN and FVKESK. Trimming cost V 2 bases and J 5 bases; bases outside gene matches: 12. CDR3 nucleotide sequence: TGTGCCAGCAGCCAAAGTTGGGCTAGCGGGGGATTCGACGAGCAGTACTTC. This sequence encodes CASSQSWASGGFDEQYF.

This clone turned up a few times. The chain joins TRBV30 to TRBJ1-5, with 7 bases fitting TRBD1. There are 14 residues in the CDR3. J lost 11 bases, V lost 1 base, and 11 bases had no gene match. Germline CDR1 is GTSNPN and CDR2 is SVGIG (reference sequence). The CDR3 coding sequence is TGTGCCTGGAGTGGATCGGGACAGCCAACGTCCCAGCATTTT. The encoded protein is CAWSGSGQPTSQHF.

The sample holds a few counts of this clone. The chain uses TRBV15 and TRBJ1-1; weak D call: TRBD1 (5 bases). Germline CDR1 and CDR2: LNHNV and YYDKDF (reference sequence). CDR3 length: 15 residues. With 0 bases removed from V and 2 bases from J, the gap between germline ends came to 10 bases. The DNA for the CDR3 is TGTGCCACCAGCAGAGAGGCAGGGATAAACACTGAAGCTTTCTTT. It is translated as CATSREAGINTEAFF.

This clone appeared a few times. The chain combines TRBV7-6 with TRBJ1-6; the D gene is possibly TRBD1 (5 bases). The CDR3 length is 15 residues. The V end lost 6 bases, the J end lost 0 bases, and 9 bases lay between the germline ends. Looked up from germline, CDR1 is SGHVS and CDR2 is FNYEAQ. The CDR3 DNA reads TGTGCCAGCAGTTCCGACAGCTCCTATAATTCACCCCTCCACTTT. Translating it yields CASSSDSSYNSPLHF.

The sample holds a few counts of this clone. Here the CDR3 DNA reads TGCGCCAGCAGTGAATCCTTACTAGCGGTCACCTCCTACGAGCAGTACTTC. It codes for CASSESLLAVTSYEQYF. This chain joins TRBV10-2 and TRBJ2-7, with 8 bases identical to TRBD2. V dropped 3 bases and J dropped 0; count of bases not matched to a gene: 10. Germline V gene lookup returns CDR1 WSHSY and CDR2 SAAADI. There are 17 residues in the CDR3.

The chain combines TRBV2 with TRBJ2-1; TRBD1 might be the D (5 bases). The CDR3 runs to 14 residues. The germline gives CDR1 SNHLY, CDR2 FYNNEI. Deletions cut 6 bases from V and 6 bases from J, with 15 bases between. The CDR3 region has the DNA TGTGCCAGCAGCGATCGGGCTAGGGGCAATGAGCAGTTCTTC. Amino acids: CASSDRARGNEQFF.

This chain's CDR3 is CAWSLGNNGNQPQHF. CDR3 coding DNA: TGTGCCTGGAGTTTAGGTAATAATGGCAATCAGCCCCAGCATTTT. V gene TRBV30 combines with J gene TRBJ1-5; no firm D call. There are 15 residues in the CDR3. Germline loops: CDR1 GTSNPN, CDR2 SVGIG (reference sequence). The germline V and J ends were trimmed by 2 bases and 2 bases, with 13 bases remaining between them.

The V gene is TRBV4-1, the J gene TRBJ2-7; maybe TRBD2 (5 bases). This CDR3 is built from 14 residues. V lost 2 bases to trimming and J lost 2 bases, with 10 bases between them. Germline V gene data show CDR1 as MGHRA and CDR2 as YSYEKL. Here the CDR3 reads CASSQFAGTYEQYF. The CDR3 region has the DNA TGCGCCAGCAGCCAATTTGCCGGGACCTACGAGCAGTACTTC.

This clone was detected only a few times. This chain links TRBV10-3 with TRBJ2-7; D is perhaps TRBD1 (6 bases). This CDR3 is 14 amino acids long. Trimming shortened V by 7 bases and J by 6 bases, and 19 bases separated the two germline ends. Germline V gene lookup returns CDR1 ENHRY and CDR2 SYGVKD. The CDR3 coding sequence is TGTGCCATCAAGGGGACAAGGTCCATAAGCGAGCAGTACTTC. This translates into CAIKGTRSISEQYF.

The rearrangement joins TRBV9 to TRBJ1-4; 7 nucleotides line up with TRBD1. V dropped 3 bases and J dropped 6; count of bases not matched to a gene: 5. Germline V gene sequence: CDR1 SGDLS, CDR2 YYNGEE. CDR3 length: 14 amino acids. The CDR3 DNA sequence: TGTGCCAGCAGCGGGGGACAGACCTATGAAAAACTGTTTTTT. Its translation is CASSGGQTYEKLFF.

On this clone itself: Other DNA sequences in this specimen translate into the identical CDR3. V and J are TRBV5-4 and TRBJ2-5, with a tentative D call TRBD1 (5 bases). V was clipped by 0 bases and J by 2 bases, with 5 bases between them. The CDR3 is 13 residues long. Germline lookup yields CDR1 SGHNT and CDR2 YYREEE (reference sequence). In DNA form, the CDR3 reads TGTGCCAGCAGCTTGGGACAGCAAGAGACCCAGTACTTC. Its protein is CASSLGQQETQYF.

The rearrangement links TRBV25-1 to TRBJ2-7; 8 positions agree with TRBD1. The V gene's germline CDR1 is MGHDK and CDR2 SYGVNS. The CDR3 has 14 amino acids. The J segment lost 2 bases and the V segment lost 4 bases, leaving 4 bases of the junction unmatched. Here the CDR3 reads CASSVGQGPYEQYF. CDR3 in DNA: TGTGCCAGCAGTGTTGGACAGGGCCCCTACGAGCAGTACTTC.

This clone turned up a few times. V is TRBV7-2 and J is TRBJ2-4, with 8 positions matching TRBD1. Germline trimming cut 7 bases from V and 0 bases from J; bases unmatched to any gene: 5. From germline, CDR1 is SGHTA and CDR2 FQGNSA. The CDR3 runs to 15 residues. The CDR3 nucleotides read TGTGCCAGCACCACAGGGGGTACAGCCAAAAACATTCAGTACTTC. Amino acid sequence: CASTTGGTAKNIQYF.

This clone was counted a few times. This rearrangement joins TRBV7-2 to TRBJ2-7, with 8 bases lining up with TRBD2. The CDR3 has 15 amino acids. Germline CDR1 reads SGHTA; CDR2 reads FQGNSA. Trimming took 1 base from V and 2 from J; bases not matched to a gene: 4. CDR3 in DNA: TGTGCCAGCAGCTTAGGAGGAGCGGGGGCCTACGAGCAGTACTTC. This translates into CASSLGGAGAYEQYF.

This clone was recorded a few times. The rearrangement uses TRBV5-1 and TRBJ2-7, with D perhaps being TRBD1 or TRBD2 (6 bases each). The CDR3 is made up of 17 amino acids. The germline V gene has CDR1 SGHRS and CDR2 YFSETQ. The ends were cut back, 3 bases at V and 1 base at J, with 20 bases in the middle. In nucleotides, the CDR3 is TGCGCCAGCAGCTATCACTTCTCGGGGGCCGGGTCCTACGAGCAGTACTTC. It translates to CASSYHFSGAGSYEQYF.

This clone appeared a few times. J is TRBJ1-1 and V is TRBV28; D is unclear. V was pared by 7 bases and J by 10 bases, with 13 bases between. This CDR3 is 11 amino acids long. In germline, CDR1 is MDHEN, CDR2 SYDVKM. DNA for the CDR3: TGTGCCAGCAAGTCGTCGGTAGGAGCTTTCTTT. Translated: CASKSSVGAFF.

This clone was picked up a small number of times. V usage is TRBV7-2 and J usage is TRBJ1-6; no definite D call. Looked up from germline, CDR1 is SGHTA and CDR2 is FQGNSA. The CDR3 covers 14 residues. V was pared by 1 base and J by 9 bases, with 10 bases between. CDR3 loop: CASSLGSPSSPLHF. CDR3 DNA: TGTGCCAGCAGCTTAGGATCTCCGAGTTCACCCCTCCACTTT.